The clone carrying this T cell receptor beta chain has a count of ten or more. No antigen is known for it. This entry belongs to a study of early T cells in non-severe SARS-CoV-2 infection. About the research overall: The authors sequenced bulk RNA from unsorted whole blood, leaving chains unpaired.

Attachment of unique molecular identifiers was made to individual cDNA molecules. A single record per CDR3 protein comes from TCRdb applying MiXCR to the 5' RACE reads. This sample has about 41,000 distinct CDR3 sequences, with 11% found just once. Overall study results and limits: Private and CD4 specificities were missed by VDJdb matching, which favored anti-spike CD8 responses.

V was cut by 2 bases and J by 0 bases, with 12 bases left in between. CDR1 is SGHNT and CDR2 is YYREEE in the germline V gene (reference sequence). There are 15 residues in the CDR3. V and J are TRBV5-4 and TRBJ2-7; D unresolved. Input material: whole blood. This TCR was sampled from an adult who was a healthcare worker with PCR-confirmed SARS-CoV-2 infection or an uninfected control (not recorded which). The CDR3 nucleotides read TGTGCCAGCAGCTTCCAACAGCTTAGCTCCTACGAGCAGTACTTC. Translated: CASSFQQLSSYEQYF. Combining the CDR3 with reference TRBV5-4 and TRBJ2-7 gives the whole variable domain ETGVTQSPTHLIKTRGQQVTLRCSSQSGHNTVSWYQQALGQGPQFIFQYYREEENGRGNFPPRFSGLQFPNYSSELNVNALELDDSALYLCASSFQQLSSYEQYFGPGTRLTVT.